This T cell receptor (beta chain) emerged from a study of blood T cell repertoires in COVID-19. Study background: There were acute and convalescent COVID-19 samples, and they came from the United States, Italy and Spain. The cDNA or gDNA used as material had been derived from T cells, B-cell-depleted T cells, or PBMCs.

CDR1 is MNHEY and CDR2 is SVGAGI in the germline V gene. The ends lost 6 bases at V and 4 bases at J; junction bases unmatched: 8. This CDR3 spans 14 amino acids. In the study's own analysis: For nucleated cells, counts were estimated from reference gene primer amplification. Measured with immunoSEQ multiplex PCR; TCRdb has only the in-frame clones, and not every one. V, J and clone size are taken as reported in that table, and D and trimming were inferred from the DNA itself. The data show 65,000 to 70,000 clones, with 75% to 95% seen just once and less than 15% held by the top ten. Sequenced: peripheral blood. This TCR derives from a human donor with active COVID-19. The donor label of this sample is uncertain. The chain combines TRBV6-5 with TRBJ1-1; 7 bases map to TRBD1. CDR3 DNA: TGTGCCAGCAGAAAGACAGGGAGCGGCACTGAAGCTTTCTTT. This codes for CASRKTGSGTEAFF.